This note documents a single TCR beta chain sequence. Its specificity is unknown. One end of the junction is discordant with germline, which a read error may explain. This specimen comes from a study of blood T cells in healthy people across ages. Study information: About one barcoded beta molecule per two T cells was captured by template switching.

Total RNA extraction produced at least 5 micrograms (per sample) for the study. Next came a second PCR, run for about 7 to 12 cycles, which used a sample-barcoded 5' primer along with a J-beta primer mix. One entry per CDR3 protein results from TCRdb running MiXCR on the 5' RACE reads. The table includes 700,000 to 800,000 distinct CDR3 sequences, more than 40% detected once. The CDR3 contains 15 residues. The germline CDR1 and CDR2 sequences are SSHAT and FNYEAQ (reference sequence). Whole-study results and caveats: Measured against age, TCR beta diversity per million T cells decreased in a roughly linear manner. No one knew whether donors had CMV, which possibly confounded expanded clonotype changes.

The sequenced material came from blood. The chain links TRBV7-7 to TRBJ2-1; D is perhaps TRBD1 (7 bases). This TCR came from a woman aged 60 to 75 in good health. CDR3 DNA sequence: TGTGCTAGCAGCTTAGATCTACAGGGGAGGAATGAGCAGTTCTTC. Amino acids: CASSLDLQGRNEQFF. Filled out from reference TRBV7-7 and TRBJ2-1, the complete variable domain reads GAGVSQSPRYKVTKRGQDVTLRCDPISSHATLYWYQQALGQGPEFLTYFNYEAQPDKSGLPSDRFSAERPEGSISTLTIQRTEQRDSAMYRCASSLDLQGRNEQFFGPGTRLTVL.